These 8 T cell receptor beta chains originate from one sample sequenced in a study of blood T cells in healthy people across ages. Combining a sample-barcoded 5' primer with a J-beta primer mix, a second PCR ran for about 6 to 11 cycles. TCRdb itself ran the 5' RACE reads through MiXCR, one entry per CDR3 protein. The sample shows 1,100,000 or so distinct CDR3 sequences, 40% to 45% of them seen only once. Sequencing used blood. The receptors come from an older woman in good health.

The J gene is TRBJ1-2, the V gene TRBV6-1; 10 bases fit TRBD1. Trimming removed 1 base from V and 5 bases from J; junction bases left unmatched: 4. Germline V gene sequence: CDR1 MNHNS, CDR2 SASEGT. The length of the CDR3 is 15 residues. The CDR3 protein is CASSEGDRGSYGYTF. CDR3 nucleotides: TGTGCCAGCAGTGAAGGGGACAGGGGCAGTTATGGCTACACCTTC.

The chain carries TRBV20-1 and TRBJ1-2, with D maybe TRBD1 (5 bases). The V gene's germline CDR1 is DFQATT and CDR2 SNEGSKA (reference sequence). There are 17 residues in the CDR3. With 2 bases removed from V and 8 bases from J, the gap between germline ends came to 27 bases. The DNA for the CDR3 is TGCAGTGCTAGACTTTCTCCCGGGACGGAAAATCGATGGGGCTACACCTTC. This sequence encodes CSARLSPGTENRWGYTF.

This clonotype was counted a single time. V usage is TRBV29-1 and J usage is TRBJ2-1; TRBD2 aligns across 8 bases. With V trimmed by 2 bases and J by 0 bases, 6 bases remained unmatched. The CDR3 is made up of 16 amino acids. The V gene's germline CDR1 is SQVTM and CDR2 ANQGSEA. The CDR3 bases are TGCAGCGTTGAAAGGGGGGCGGGAGGCTCCTACAATGAGCAGTTCTTC. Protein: CSVERGAGGSYNEQFF.

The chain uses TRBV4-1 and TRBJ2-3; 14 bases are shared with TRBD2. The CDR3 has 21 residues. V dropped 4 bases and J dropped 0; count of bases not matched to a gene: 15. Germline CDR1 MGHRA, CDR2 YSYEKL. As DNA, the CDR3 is TGCGCCAGCAGCCTAACAACGCAGGGACTAGCGGGAGCCAGCAGCACAGATACGCAGTATTTT. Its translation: CASSLTTQGLAGASSTDTQYF.

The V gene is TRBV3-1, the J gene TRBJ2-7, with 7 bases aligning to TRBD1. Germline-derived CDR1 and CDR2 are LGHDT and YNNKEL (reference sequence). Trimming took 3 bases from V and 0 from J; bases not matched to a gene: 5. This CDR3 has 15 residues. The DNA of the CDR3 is TGTGCCAGCAGCCAGGGACAGCGTGGCTCCTACGAGCAGTACTTC. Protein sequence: CASSQGQRGSYEQYF.

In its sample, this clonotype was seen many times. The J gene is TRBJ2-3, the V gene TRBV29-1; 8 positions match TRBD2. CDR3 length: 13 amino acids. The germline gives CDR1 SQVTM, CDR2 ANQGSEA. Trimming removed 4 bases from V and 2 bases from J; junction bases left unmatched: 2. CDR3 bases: TGCAGCGTTGCTAGCGGGCCCACAGATACGCAGTATTTT. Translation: CSVASGPTDTQYF.

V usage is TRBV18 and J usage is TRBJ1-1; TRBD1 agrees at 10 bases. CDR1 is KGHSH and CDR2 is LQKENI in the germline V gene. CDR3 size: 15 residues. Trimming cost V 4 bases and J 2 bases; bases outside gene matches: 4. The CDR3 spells CASSQTGGPNTEAFF. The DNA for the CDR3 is TGTGCCAGCTCACAGACAGGGGGCCCCAACACTGAAGCTTTCTTT.

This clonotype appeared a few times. The CDR3 region is CASSFPQGNRANIQYF. CDR3 sequence (DNA): TGTGCCAGCAGTTTCCCACAGGGGAATAGGGCGAACATTCAGTACTTC. The chain uses TRBV28 and TRBJ2-4, with 7 bases identical to TRBD1. The ends lost 3 bases at V and 7 bases at J; junction bases unmatched: 12. CDR1 and CDR2 from the germline V gene are MDHEN and SYDVKM. The CDR3 loop spans 16 amino acids. The full variable domain, in which reference TRBV28 and TRBJ2-4 provide the parts outside the CDR3, is DVKVTQSSRYLVKRTGEKVFLECVQDMDHENMFWYRQDPGLGLRLIYFSYDVKMKEKGDIPEGYSVSREKKERFSLILESASTNQTSMYLCASSFPQGNRANIQYFGAGTRLSVL.